These 27 T cell receptor beta chains originate from one sample sequenced in a study of blood T cell repertoires in COVID-19. This table comes from immunoSEQ multiplex PCR, and its TCRdb copy is limited to in-frame clones, with some not included. The sample has about 150,000 clones, under 90% seen once; the top ten hold roughly 8%. The sample consisted of PBMCs or T cells enriched from blood (not recorded which). Receptor source: a woman aged 45-60 years who had recovered from COVID-19.

The V and J genes are TRBV4-3 and TRBJ1-2; D unresolved. The germline CDR1 and CDR2 sequences are LGHNA and YSLEER. There are 15 residues in the CDR3. Trimming removed 0 bases at V and 8 bases at J, with 16 bases between. The CDR3 spells CASSQDRSGIFGYTF. CDR3 coding DNA: TGCGCCAGCAGCCAAGATCGGTCAGGAATCTTCGGCTACACCTTC.

This chain links TRBV3-1 (or the pseudogene TRBV3-2) with TRBJ1-2; D gene uncertain. CDR3 length: 16 amino acids. The germline CDR1 and CDR2 sequences are LGHDT and YNNKEL (reference sequence). V lost 0 bases to trimming and J lost 3 bases, with 14 bases between them. The CDR3 sequence: CASSQDIIRRDYGYTF. CDR3 DNA: TGTGCCAGCAGCCAAGATATCATCAGGCGGGACTATGGCTACACCTTC.

V and J are TRBV5-4 and TRBJ1-2; maybe TRBD1 (5 bases). The CDR3 has 13 residues. Germline V gene sequence: CDR1 SGHNT, CDR2 YYREEE (reference sequence). V was trimmed by 0 bases and J by 10 bases, leaving 13 bases between them. CDR3 nucleotides: TGTGCCAGCAGCTTGGCGGCAGGGAAGAACTACACCTTC. Its protein product is CASSLAAGKNYTF.

The chain recombines TRBV10-3 with TRBJ2-7; TRBD2 aligns across 10 bases. The CDR3 has 12 residues. Germline lookup yields CDR1 ENHRY and CDR2 SYGVKD. V lost 8 bases, J lost 10 bases, and 8 bases stayed unmatched. The CDR3 bases are TGTGCCATCCTCACTAGCGGGGAGTACCAGTACTTC. This sequence encodes CAILTSGEYQYF.

This clone showed up just a few times. The chain is built from TRBV28 and TRBJ1-1; D uncertain. This CDR3 has 13 residues. Looked up from germline, CDR1 is MDHEN and CDR2 is SYDVKM. The V and J ends lost 3 bases and 5 bases respectively, with 10 bases between them. CDR3 protein: CASSFLHSTEAFF. CDR3 bases: TGTGCCAGCAGTTTCCTCCACTCGACTGAAGCTTTCTTT. The variable domain in full, with the rest retrieved from reference TRBV28 and TRBJ1-1, is DVKVTQSSRYLVKRTGEKVFLECVQDMDHENMFWYRQDPGLGLRLIYFSYDVKMKEKGDIPEGYSVSREKKERFSLILESASTNQTSMYLCASSFLHSTEAFFGQGTRLTVV.

The V gene is TRBV9, the J gene TRBJ1-2; 7 bases map to TRBD1. Germline V lookup: CDR1 SGDLS, CDR2 YYNGEE. There are 15 residues in the CDR3. V shed 0 bases and J 0 bases; nucleotides not matched to a gene: 2. The CDR3 bases are TGTGCCAGCAGCGTAGGGGGGACAGCTAACTATGGCTACACCTTC. As protein: CASSVGGTANYGYTF. The variable domain in full, with the rest retrieved from reference TRBV9 and TRBJ1-2, is DSGVTQTPKHLITATGQRVTLRCSPRSGDLSVYWYQQSLDQGLQFLIQYYNGEERAKGNILERFSAQQFPDLHSELNLSSLELGDSALYFCASSVGGTANYGYTFGSGTRLTVV.

The CDR3 nucleotides read TGTGCCAGCAGTTTATTCCACCCCGGGACTAGCGGGAGAAAAAACCATGAGCAGTTCTTC. This sequence encodes CASSLFHPGTSGRKNHEQFF. V is TRBV27 and J is TRBJ2-1, with 14 bases that match TRBD2. This CDR3 spans 20 amino acids. Germline CDR1 reads MNHEY; CDR2 reads SMNVEV (reference sequence). V shed 1 base, J shed 8 bases, and the junction held 16 bases outside the gene matches.

The V gene is TRBV6-2 or TRBV6-3, the J gene TRBJ2-2; D is ambiguous. The CDR3 is made up of 15 amino acids. With 2 bases removed from V and 4 bases from J, the gap between germline ends came to 11 bases. Germline V gene data show CDR1 as MNHEY and CDR2 as SVGEGT. The CDR3 DNA follows: TGTGCCAGCAGTTACGTGGAGATGGGCACCGGGGAGCTGTTTTTT. Its translation is CASSYVEMGTGELFF.

Only one count was recorded for this clone. This rearrangement joins TRBV27 to TRBJ2-2; 13 bases align to TRBD2. Germline CDR1 reads MNHEY; CDR2 reads SMNVEV (reference sequence). V lost 10 bases and J lost 3; bases outside the gene matches: 8. The CDR3 has 16 residues. The CDR3 bases are TGTGCCACTTCGACTAGCGGGAGGACCTACACCGGGGAGCTGTTTTTT. This translates into CATSTSGRTYTGELFF.

The chain combines TRBV27 with TRBJ2-7; 10 bases fit TRBD2. Germline CDR1 and CDR2: MNHEY and SMNVEV (reference sequence). The V gene end was trimmed by 6 bases and the J gene end by 5 bases; junction bases not matched to a gene: 7. CDR3 length: 14 amino acids. The chain's CDR3 is CASSPASGSNEQYF. CDR3 bases: TGTGCCAGCAGCCCGGCTAGCGGGAGCAACGAGCAGTACTTC.

The CDR3 loop reads CAISDILTGYTF. CDR3 sequence (DNA): TGTGCCATCAGTGATATACTAACAGGCTACACCTTC. The V call is TRBV10-3, the J call TRBJ1-2, with D unclear. Germline lookup yields CDR1 ENHRY and CDR2 SYGVKD. This CDR3 spans 12 amino acids. Trimming took off 3 bases at V and 8 bases at J, with 10 bases between the two ends.

The gene calls are TRBV4-1 and TRBJ1-1; D is perhaps TRBD1 (5 bases). CDR1 is MGHRA and CDR2 is YSYEKL in the germline V gene. The germline V and J ends were trimmed by 2 bases and 1 base, with 20 bases remaining between them. The CDR3 length is 18 residues. CDR3 bases: TGCGCCAGCAGCCAACTCAGCAAAATTAGGGGAGGGAACACTGAAGCTTTCTTT. It is translated as CASSQLSKIRGGNTEAFF.

The V and J genes are TRBV10-3 and TRBJ2-3, with 8 bases aligning to TRBD1. The CDR3 contains 15 residues. The germline gives CDR1 ENHRY, CDR2 SYGVKD. V shed 6 bases, J shed 6 bases, and the junction held 11 bases outside the gene matches. CDR3 residues: CAIRANRGNGDTQYF. CDR3 sequence (DNA): TGTGCCATCAGAGCAAACAGGGGGAACGGGGATACGCAGTATTTT.

The chain has TRBV25-1 and TRBJ1-2, with 10 bases that match TRBD1. V shed 6 bases, J shed 7 bases, and the junction held 5 bases outside the gene matches. This CDR3 contains 13 residues. Germline-derived CDR1 and CDR2 are MGHDK and SYGVNS. This chain's CDR3 is CASSPRQGAGYTF. CDR3 nucleotides: TGTGCCAGCAGCCCGCGACAGGGGGCTGGCTACACCTTC.

This clone has a single count. The chain is built from TRBV9 and TRBJ1-4; 10 nucleotides line up with TRBD1. The length of the CDR3 is 17 residues. V lost 4 bases and J lost 7; bases outside the gene matches: 13. CDR1 and CDR2 (germline): SGDLS, YYNGEE. Here the CDR3 reads CASSPGTGEGRAEKLFF. Written as DNA, the CDR3 is TGTGCCAGCAGCCCCGGGACAGGGGAAGGACGAGCTGAAAAACTGTTTTTT.

The rearrangement links TRBV6-5 to TRBJ2-1; tentatively, D is TRBD2 (5 bases). Germline-derived CDR1 and CDR2 are MNHEY and SVGAGI. V lost 3 bases and J 9 bases, leaving 9 bases between the germline ends. The CDR3 loop spans 12 amino acids. The CDR3 loop is CASSYPSGEQFF. CDR3 nucleotides: TGTGCCAGCAGTTATCCAAGCGGTGAGCAGTTCTTC.

In its sample, this clone was seen a few times. The chain is built from TRBV7-8 and TRBJ1-6, with D possibly matching TRBD1 (5 bases). V was cut by 4 bases and J by 7 bases, with 11 bases left in between. Germline V gives CDR1 SGHVS, CDR2 FQNEAQ. The CDR3 runs to 14 residues. The CDR3 protein is CASSSTVENSPLHF. CDR3 sequence (DNA): TGTGCCAGCAGCTCGACAGTAGAAAATTCACCCCTCCACTTT.

The J gene is TRBJ2-1, the V gene TRBV6-2 or TRBV6-3; D is undetermined. CDR3 length: 12 amino acids. From germline, CDR1 is MNHEY and CDR2 SVGEGT. V lost 3 bases, J lost 8 bases, and 8 bases lay in between. The CDR3 DNA sequence: TGTGCCAGCAGTTATGGAGACTATGAGCAGTTCTTC. Its protein is CASSYGDYEQFF.

The chain combines TRBV5-5 with TRBJ1-1; tentatively, D is TRBD1 (5 bases). Germline lookup yields CDR1 SGHKS and CDR2 YYEKEE (reference sequence). Trimming took off 2 bases at V and 3 bases at J, with 11 bases between the two ends. CDR3 length equals 14 residues. CDR3 protein: CASSLLQGDTEAFF. The CDR3 region has the DNA TGTGCCAGCAGCTTATTGCAGGGTGACACTGAAGCTTTCTTT.

The chain combines TRBV3-1 (or the pseudogene TRBV3-2) with TRBJ2-3; D is ambiguous. Germline V gives CDR1 LGHDT, CDR2 YNNKEL (reference sequence). The CDR3 runs 12 residues. V was clipped by 3 bases and J by 5 bases, with 6 bases between them. The CDR3 nucleotides read TGTGCCAGCAGCCATCTAGAAGATACGCAGTATTTT. Translated, it gives CASSHLEDTQYF.

This clone was found once. The J gene is TRBJ2-1, the V gene TRBV9; no clear D. The CDR3 runs to 15 residues. Per the germline V gene, CDR1 is SGDLS and CDR2 is YYNGEE. V was trimmed by 2 bases and J by 9 bases, leaving 18 bases between them. The CDR3 sequence is CASSVTLTVAPEQFF. The CDR3 region has the DNA TGTGCCAGCAGCGTTACGCTAACTGTCGCCCCTGAGCAGTTCTTC.

This clone turned up a few times. The chain links TRBV7-3 to TRBJ2-1, with D perhaps TRBD2 (7 bases). V lost 1 base and J lost 9, with 16 bases in between. The CDR3 contains 15 residues. The germline CDR1 and CDR2 sequences are SGHTA and FQGTGA. The CDR3 coding sequence is TGTGCCAGCAGCTTAATGGGGGGGCGGAATGGTGAGCAGTTCTTC. Translated, it gives CASSLMGGRNGEQFF.

V gene TRBV2 combines with J gene TRBJ1-6, with a possible D match to TRBD1 (6 bases). V was clipped by 5 bases and J by 8 bases, with 13 bases between them. The CDR3 runs 14 residues. Germline-derived CDR1 and CDR2 are SNHLY and FYNNEI. The DNA of the CDR3 is TGTGCCAGCAGTTTCGACAGGACGTATTCACCCCTCCACTTT. Its translation: CASSFDRTYSPLHF.

The chain joins TRBV6-2 or TRBV6-3 to TRBJ2-2, with 9 bases aligning to TRBD2. The V segment lost 6 bases and the J segment 4 bases; nucleotides outside the gene matches: 6. This CDR3 contains 15 residues. In germline, CDR1 is MNHEY, CDR2 SVGEGT. The CDR3 coding sequence is TGTGCCAGCAGACCTAGCGGGACCTTCACCGGGGAGCTGTTTTTT. Amino acids: CASRPSGTFTGELFF.

V is TRBV3-1 (or the pseudogene TRBV3-2) and J is TRBJ2-1, with a possible D match to TRBD2 (5 bases). Germline CDR1 LGHDT, CDR2 YNNKEL (reference sequence). Trimming took off 3 bases at V and 4 bases at J, with 10 bases between the two ends. The length of the CDR3 is 14 residues. The CDR3 sequence: CASSQEEGYNEQFF. The DNA of the CDR3 is TGTGCCAGCAGCCAGGAGGAAGGGTACAATGAGCAGTTCTTC.

The rearrangement joins TRBV10-3 to TRBJ1-2, with 8 bases matching TRBD1. Per germline, CDR1 ENHRY and CDR2 SYGVKD. The CDR3 is 15 residues long. V shed 6 bases, J shed 7 bases, and the junction held 13 bases outside the gene matches. The CDR3 loop is CAISSLDRGRFGYTF. The CDR3 DNA reads TGTGCCATCAGCTCATTAGACAGGGGACGTTTTGGCTACACCTTC.

The chain carries TRBV7-2 and TRBJ2-7; 7 bases are a match to TRBD2. The V gene end was trimmed by 2 bases and the J gene end by 5 bases; junction bases not matched to a gene: 12. Germline CDR1 is SGHTA and CDR2 is FQGNSA. The CDR3 covers 16 residues. The CDR3 loop reads CASSLSRGGPLHEQYF. The CDR3 region has the DNA TGTGCCAGCAGCTTATCTCGGGGAGGGCCCCTCCACGAGCAGTACTTC.